These 27 T cell receptor beta chains came from one sample sequenced in a study of T cells in Graves' hyperthyroidism and ophthalmopathy. TCR beta CDR3 regions were amplified from RNA. An initial round of RT-PCR targeting the TCR CDR3 relied on the HTBI primer set. TCRdb reanalysed the multiplex PCR reads using MiXCR and keeps one entry per CDR3 protein. The sample carries 300,000 to 450,000 distinct CDR3 sequences, roughly 13% recorded once. The source material was blood. The receptor set was obtained from a woman younger than 35 with Graves' hyperthyroidism.

This clonotype has at least ten counts. The chain is built from TRBV7-3 and TRBJ1-2, with TRBD1 identical over 10 bases. J was trimmed by 8 bases and V by 5 bases; bases with no gene match: 8. Germline-derived CDR1 and CDR2 are SGHTA and FQGTGA. This CDR3 is built from 14 residues. The CDR3 is CASSPQGTGEGYTF. The CDR3 nucleotides read TGTGCCAGCAGCCCCCAAGGGACAGGGGAAGGCTACACCTTC.

Only a few counts were recorded for this clonotype. The chain carries TRBV20-1 and TRBJ2-3; D might be TRBD1 (5 bases). Germline CDR1 DFQATT, CDR2 SNEGSKA (reference sequence). This CDR3 has 15 amino acids. Trimming took 3 bases from V and 3 from J, leaving 16 bases between them. The CDR3 bases are TGCAGTGCTAGTTCGCAGGGCTTAGGAACAGATACGCAGTATTTT. Translating it yields CSASSQGLGTDTQYF.

The sample holds a few counts of this clonotype. V usage is TRBV5-1 and J usage is TRBJ1-2, with a tentative D call TRBD1 (6 bases). This CDR3 region has 15 residues. V lost 0 bases to trimming and J lost 4 bases, with 13 bases between them. Looked up from germline, CDR1 is SGHRS and CDR2 is YFSETQ. CDR3 coding DNA: TGCGCCAGCAGCTTGGCGGCAGGGGACCTCTATGGCTACACCTTC. Its protein product is CASSLAAGDLYGYTF.

This clonotype has more than one count but fewer than ten. The chain is built from TRBV19 and TRBJ1-2, with TRBD1 matching 7 bases. The CDR3 length is 14 residues. The germline V gene has CDR1 LNHDA and CDR2 SQIVND (reference sequence). V gave up 6 bases and J gave up 4 bases; unmatched junction bases: 8. The CDR3 spells CASRRDSSAYGYTF. CDR3 nucleotide sequence: TGTGCCAGTAGGAGGGACAGTTCCGCCTATGGCTACACCTTC.

This clonotype was recorded many times. This chain uses TRBV5-1 with TRBJ1-2, with D tentatively TRBD1 (6 bases). This CDR3 region has 15 residues. Trimming left V 1 base short and J 6 bases short, with 16 bases between. CDR1 and CDR2 from the germline V gene are SGHRS and YFSETQ. The CDR3 sequence: CASSLRDTVRDGYTF. In DNA form, the CDR3 reads TGCGCCAGCAGCTTGAGGGACACGGTACGGGATGGCTACACCTTC.

The chain employs TRBV19 and TRBJ2-1, with 11 bases aligning to TRBD2. CDR1 and CDR2 (germline): LNHDA, SQIVND (reference sequence). J lost 4 bases, V lost 6 bases, and 8 bases had no gene match. The CDR3 consists of 16 residues. The CDR3 region has the DNA TGTGCCAGTAGCACCACCGGGACTAGCGGATACAATGAGCAGTTCTTC. Its protein product is CASSTTGTSGYNEQFF.

This clonotype was counted many times. V gene TRBV6-1 combines with J gene TRBJ2-2, with unresolved D. CDR3 length: 15 residues. In germline, CDR1 is MNHNS, CDR2 SASEGT. Trimming removed 4 bases from V and 5 bases from J, with 14 bases in between. In DNA form, the CDR3 reads TGTGCCAGCAGTGGGGGTTACGCGGTTACCGGGGAGCTGTTTTTT. Translation: CASSGGYAVTGELFF.

This clonotype was recorded many times. The chain links TRBV7-3 to TRBJ1-1, with D possibly TRBD1 on 5 matching bases. Looked up from germline, CDR1 is SGHTA and CDR2 is FQGTGA. The CDR3 is 14 residues long. The ends were cut back, 7 bases at V and 3 bases at J, with 15 bases in the middle. The CDR3 loop is CASIGSSGDTEAFF. In DNA form, the CDR3 reads TGTGCCAGCATAGGGTCCTCGGGGGACACTGAAGCTTTCTTT.

V usage is TRBV5-4 and J usage is TRBJ1-1; 7 bases fit TRBD1. Germline V CDR1 and CDR2: SGHNT, YYREEE (reference sequence). Trimming removed 1 base from V and 7 bases from J; junction bases left unmatched: 7. The length of the CDR3 is 14 residues. In DNA form, the CDR3 reads TGTGCCAGCAGCTTGACAGGGGTAATTGGTGAAGCTTTCTTT. This sequence encodes CASSLTGVIGEAFF.

Comments on this clonotype: A much larger clone sits a single nucleotide away, making a read error possible. This chain joins TRBV6-2 or TRBV6-3 and TRBJ2-7, with D maybe TRBD1 (5 bases). Trimming stripped 5 bases from V and 1 base from J, with 21 bases between. Germline values: CDR1 MNHEY, CDR2 SVGEGT. There are 17 residues in the CDR3. As DNA, the CDR3 is TGTGCCAGCAGTCTGCCCTTGGGGCAGGCGCCTTCCTACGAGCAGTACTTC. Encoded protein: CASSLPLGQAPSYEQYF.

This clonotype was counted ten times or more. The chain uses TRBV19 and TRBJ2-5; 12 bases line up with TRBD2. In germline, CDR1 is LNHDA, CDR2 SQIVND (reference sequence). V lost 6 bases, J lost 2 bases, and 16 bases stayed unmatched. The length of the CDR3 is 19 residues. This CDR3 is CASSLLLQGLAGRQETQYF. The DNA for the CDR3 is TGTGCCAGTAGCCTCTTACTTCAAGGACTAGCGGGGAGACAAGAGACCCAGTACTTC. The variable domain in full, with the rest retrieved from reference TRBV19 and TRBJ2-5, is DGGITQSPKYLFRKEGQNVTLSCEQNLNHDAMYWYRQDPGQGLRLIYYSQIVNDFQKGDIAEGYSVSREKKESFPLTVTSAQKNPTAFYLCASSLLLQGLAGRQETQYFGPGTRLLVL.

The chain is built from TRBV7-2 and TRBJ1-1, with D hard to call. The CDR3 runs 18 residues. V was trimmed by 0 bases and J by 2 bases, leaving 19 bases between them. Germline values: CDR1 SGHTA, CDR2 FQGNSA. The CDR3 here is CASSLASWRETRNTEAFF. CDR3 coding DNA: TGTGCCAGCAGCTTAGCGTCTTGGAGAGAGACCCGAAACACTGAAGCTTTCTTT.

This clonotype showed up just a few times. The chain combines TRBV5-8 with TRBJ1-3, with TRBD1 as a possible D gene (5 bases). The V and J ends lost 4 bases and 0 bases respectively, with 17 bases between them. This CDR3 region has 17 residues. Germline CDR1 is SGHTS and CDR2 is YDEGEE. The CDR3 coding sequence is TGTGCCAGCAGCCGTGGGACTTTCAGGTCCTCTGGAAACACCATATATTTT. This gives the protein CASSRGTFRSSGNTIYF.

In its sample, this clonotype was seen many times. The gene calls are TRBV7-9 and TRBJ1-1; perhaps TRBD1 as D (5 bases). V was shortened by 4 bases and J by 6 bases, with 9 bases between the two germline ends. CDR1 is SEHNR and CDR2 is FQNEAQ in the germline V gene (reference sequence). The CDR3 has 12 amino acids. Written as DNA, the CDR3 is TGTGCCAGCAGCTCCCAGGGTCCTGAAGCTTTCTTT. It codes for CASSSQGPEAFF.

This clonotype was detected many times. This rearrangement joins TRBV20-1 to TRBJ2-5, with TRBD2 matching 10 bases. The V gene end was trimmed by 3 bases and the J gene end by 5 bases; junction bases not matched to a gene: 9. The CDR3 contains 15 residues. Germline V lookup: CDR1 DFQATT, CDR2 SNEGSKA (reference sequence). CDR3 amino acids: CSASEREGLGETQYF. DNA for the CDR3: TGCAGTGCTAGCGAGCGGGAGGGCCTAGGCGAGACCCAGTACTTC.

This clonotype was found a few times. The DNA for the CDR3 is TGTGCCAGCAGCTTAGCGATCGGGGTTTCCTACGAGCAGTACTTC. It specifies CASSLAIGVSYEQYF. The V call is TRBV7-2, the J call TRBJ2-7; tentatively, D is TRBD2 (5 bases). The V gene's germline CDR1 is SGHTA and CDR2 FQGNSA. The CDR3 consists of 15 residues. V lost 0 bases, J lost 1 base, and 10 bases lay in between.

This clonotype was detected a few times. The chain couples TRBV20-1 to TRBJ1-5; 7 bases agree with TRBD1. CDR1 DFQATT and CDR2 SNEGSKA come from the germline V gene (reference sequence). V was pared by 0 bases and J by 5 bases, with 1 base of the junction left unmatched. The CDR3 totals 13 residues. As DNA, the CDR3 is TGCAGTGCTAGAGAAACAGGGGATCAGCCCCAGCATTTT. Its translation: CSARETGDQPQHF.

This clonotype was recorded at least ten times. In nucleotides, the CDR3 is TGTGCCAGCAGCCCTGGGAGCGGGGGAGTGAATGAGCAGTTCTTC. Translated: CASSPGSGGVNEQFF. The genes are TRBV11-2 and TRBJ2-1, with 8 bases that match TRBD2. J lost 7 bases, V lost 5 bases, and 10 bases had no gene match. Germline CDR1 SGHAT, CDR2 FQNNGV. The CDR3 has 15 amino acids.

This clonotype was recorded a few times. The chain links TRBV20-1 to TRBJ1-3; D unresolved. CDR3 length: 10 amino acids. The germline V gene encodes CDR1 DFQATT and CDR2 SNEGSKA (reference sequence). The CDR3: CNSRANTIYF. CDR3 in DNA: TGCAATAGCCGGGCCAACACCATATATTTT.

This clonotype has a count of ten or more. The chain links TRBV3-1 to TRBJ2-1; D gene ambiguous. This CDR3 spans 12 amino acids. Deletions cut 4 bases from V and 2 bases from J, with 3 bases between. The V gene's germline CDR1 is LGHDT and CDR2 YNNKEL (reference sequence). In DNA, the CDR3 is TGTGCCAGCAGCCCCACCTACAATGAGCAGTTCTTC. Encoded protein: CASSPTYNEQFF.

This clonotype was seen repeatedly, ten times or more. The genes are TRBV28 and TRBJ2-1, with 9 bases identical to TRBD2. The germline V gene has CDR1 MDHEN and CDR2 SYDVKM. V lost 6 bases to trimming and J lost 3 bases; unmatched junction nucleotides: 6. This CDR3 contains 15 residues. Here the CDR3 DNA reads TGTGCCAGCAGCCTGCTAGCGGGGAGCTACAATGAGCAGTTCTTC. Protein: CASSLLAGSYNEQFF.

In nucleotides, the CDR3 is TGTGCCAGTAGTATTGGTGGGACATACTACAATGAGCAGTTCTTC. Encoded protein: CASSIGGTYYNEQFF. The chain joins TRBV19 to TRBJ2-1, with D perhaps TRBD1 (6 bases). Trimming took off 3 bases at V and 3 bases at J, with 12 bases between the two ends. Germline CDR1 and CDR2: LNHDA and SQIVND (reference sequence). CDR3 length: 15 residues. Full variable domain (outside the CDR3, taken from reference TRBV19 and TRBJ2-1): DGGITQSPKYLFRKEGQNVTLSCEQNLNHDAMYWYRQDPGQGLRLIYYSQIVNDFQKGDIAEGYSVSREKKESFPLTVTSAQKNPTAFYLCASSIGGTYYNEQFFGPGTRLTVL.

This clonotype was recorded at least ten times. V and J are TRBV2 and TRBJ1-1; 10 bases map to TRBD1. The CDR3 length is 15 residues. Germline loops: CDR1 SNHLY, CDR2 FYNNEI. The V gene end was trimmed by 4 bases and the J gene end by 1 base; junction bases not matched to a gene: 3. CDR3 sequence: CASSGTGGSNTEAFF. In DNA, the CDR3 is TGTGCCAGCAGTGGGACAGGGGGTTCGAACACTGAAGCTTTCTTT. Filled out from reference TRBV2 and TRBJ1-1, the complete variable domain reads EPEVTQTPSHQVTQMGQEVILRCVPISNHLYFYWYRQILGQKVEFLVSFYNNEISEKSEIFDDQFSVERPDGSNFTLKIRSTKLEDSAMYFCASSGTGGSNTEAFFGQGTRLTVV.

This clonotype was detected many times. The chain uses TRBV5-6 and TRBJ1-1; 7 nucleotides agree with TRBD1. The V segment lost 4 bases and the J segment 5 bases; nucleotides outside the gene matches: 17. CDR3 length equals 17 residues. Germline V gives CDR1 SGHDT, CDR2 YYEEEE. CDR3 sequence reads: CASSTGGGGISLTEAFF. CDR3 DNA sequence: TGTGCCAGCAGCACCGGGGGAGGGGGCATAAGTCTTACTGAAGCTTTCTTT.

This clonotype was seen ten or more times. The chain uses TRBV28 and TRBJ2-7; D not certain. Germline V lookup: CDR1 MDHEN, CDR2 SYDVKM. Trimming removed 2 bases from V and 3 bases from J, with 8 bases in between. This CDR3 region has 13 residues. CDR3 residues: CASSLGRNYEQYF. CDR3 nucleotide sequence: TGTGCCAGCAGTTTAGGACGGAACTACGAGCAGTACTTC. The variable domain in full, completed from reference TRBV28 and TRBJ2-7, reads DVKVTQSSRYLVKRTGEKVFLECVQDMDHENMFWYRQDPGLGLRLIYFSYDVKMKEKGDIPEGYSVSREKKERFSLILESASTNQTSMYLCASSLGRNYEQYFGPGTRLTVT.

This clonotype has a handful of counts. The rearrangement uses TRBV6-1 and TRBJ2-1; D gene uncertain. Germline V gene data show CDR1 as MNHNS and CDR2 as SASEGT. V gave up 5 bases and J gave up 3 bases, with 11 bases separating them. The CDR3 runs to 14 residues. CDR3 sequence reads: CASSRLVLYNEQFF. The DNA of the CDR3 is TGTGCCAGCAGTCGACTGGTACTCTACAATGAGCAGTTCTTC.

This clonotype was observed a few times. V usage is TRBV7-2 and J usage is TRBJ2-7; perhaps TRBD2 as D (5 bases). CDR1 is SGHTA, CDR2 FQGNSA, per germline. CDR3 length equals 15 residues. Trimming stripped 0 bases from V and 2 bases from J, with 11 bases between. The CDR3 spells CASSLAGALTYEQYF. CDR3 nucleotide sequence: TGTGCCAGCAGCTTAGCGGGAGCCTTAACCTACGAGCAGTACTTC. Based on the CDR3 plus reference TRBV7-2 and TRBJ2-7, the full variable domain is GAGVSQSPSNKVTEKGKDVELRCDPISGHTALYWYRQSLGQGLEFLIYFQGNSAPDKSGLPSDRFSAERTGGSVSTLTIQRTQQEDSAVYLCASSLAGALTYEQYFGPGTRLTVT.